A single sample is the source of the 28 T cell receptor beta chains below, sequenced in a study of metastatic and nonmetastatic thyroid tumors. Patients underwent thyroid surgery, and none had received any treatment before it. With MiXCR, TCRdb called clones anew from the PCR reads. Of some 41,000 clones in the sample, 3% to 3.5% were seen once. The sequencing sample was made of blood. These receptors were taken from a female donor with papillary thyroid cancer or a benign thyroid nodule (not recorded which). Some clones in this sample may be carry-over from other donors' samples.

The rearrangement links TRBV6-2 or TRBV6-3 to TRBJ1-3; D may be TRBD1 (6 bases). V lost 7 bases, J lost 4 bases, and 14 bases lay in between. The CDR3 length is 14 residues. CDR1 and CDR2 (germline): MNHEY, SVGEGT. CDR3: CASIAKGVGNTIYF. CDR3 sequence (DNA): TGTGCCAGCATAGCTAAGGGGGTAGGAAACACCATATATTTT.

Ten or more counts support this clone. V is TRBV13 and J is TRBJ2-3; D is unclear. Trimming left V 5 bases short and J 3 bases short, with 9 bases between. The germline V gene encodes CDR1 PRHDT and CDR2 FYEKMQ (reference sequence). CDR3 length: 13 residues. The CDR3 sequence: CASSLDRTDTQYF. Here the CDR3 DNA reads TGTGCCAGCAGCCTAGATCGTACAGATACGCAGTATTTT.

This clone showed up many times. The chain is built from TRBV30 and TRBJ2-7; D not resolved. Trimming took 4 bases from V and 3 from J, leaving 7 bases between them. CDR3 length equals 11 residues. CDR1 is GTSNPN, CDR2 SVGIG, per germline (reference sequence). CDR3 region: CAWTLGYEQYF. The DNA for the CDR3 is TGTGCCTGGACCCTGGGCTACGAGCAGTACTTC.

The sample holds a few counts of this clone. A junction boundary mismatches the germline segment, possibly from a read error. V gene TRBV6-1 combines with J gene TRBJ2-5; 7 nucleotides line up with TRBD1. The length of the CDR3 is 11 residues. CDR1 and CDR2 from the germline V gene are MNHNS and SASEGT. The CDR3 DNA sequence: TGTGCCAGCAGTCCGGACAGGTCAAGGGACTTC. It yields the protein CASSPDRSRDF.

As concerns this clone: This clone may be a read error of a much larger clone one base away. This chain joins TRBV19 and TRBJ1-1, with D tentatively TRBD1 (6 bases). With 2 bases removed from V and 1 base from J, the gap between germline ends came to 23 bases. CDR3 length equals 19 residues. Germline loops: CDR1 LNHDA, CDR2 SQIVND (reference sequence). The CDR3 spells CASSILTAPGHGGNTEAFF. The CDR3 DNA reads TGTGCCAGTAGTATATTAACCGCCCCGGGACATGGAGGGAACACTGAAGCTTTCTTT.

This clone was recorded at least ten times. The chain links TRBV4-1 to TRBJ2-7, with D perhaps matching TRBD1 (6 bases). CDR3 length equals 17 residues. Germline CDR1 reads MGHRA; CDR2 reads YSYEKL. V gave up 0 bases and J gave up 3 bases, with 18 bases separating them. CDR3 amino acids: CASSQELPGTRIYEQYF. CDR3 DNA: TGCGCCAGCAGCCAAGAGTTGCCGGGGACAAGGATCTACGAGCAGTACTTC.

This clone came up a few times. The V gene is TRBV2, the J gene TRBJ2-1; 9 bases agree with TRBD2. The germline V gene encodes CDR1 SNHLY and CDR2 FYNNEI. The CDR3 runs to 14 residues. V was clipped by 4 bases and J by 6 bases; unmatched bases: 4. CDR3 in DNA: TGTGCCAGCAGTGTACTAGCGGGTATCAATGAGCAGTTCTTC. It codes for CASSVLAGINEQFF. The full variable domain, rest sourced from reference TRBV2 and TRBJ2-1, is EPEVTQTPSHQVTQMGQEVILRCVPISNHLYFYWYRQILGQKVEFLVSFYNNEISEKSEIFDDQFSVERPDGSNFTLKIRSTKLEDSAMYFCASSVLAGINEQFFGPGTRLTVL.

This clone was seen only a few times. The chain links TRBV24-1 to TRBJ2-2, with TRBD1 identical over 10 bases. Unmatched junction bases numbered 0, after V lost 0 bases and J lost 3 bases. This CDR3 has 16 amino acids. Germline values: CDR1 KGHDR, CDR2 SFDVKD. CDR3 residues: CATSDLGQGDTGELFF. The CDR3 DNA reads as TGTGCCACCAGTGATTTGGGACAGGGGGACACCGGGGAGCTGTTTTTT.

The V call is TRBV29-1, the J call TRBJ2-7; D unclear. CDR3 size: 14 residues. CDR1 is SQVTM, CDR2 ANQGSEA, per germline. Trimming removed 3 bases from V and 0 bases from J, with 12 bases in between. CDR3: CSVEYPFGSYEQYF. The CDR3 coding sequence is TGCAGCGTTGAGTACCCATTCGGCTCCTACGAGCAGTACTTC.

This clone was observed many times. The chain is built from TRBV13 and TRBJ2-5, with 7 positions matching TRBD1. V shed 1 base, J shed 3 bases, and the junction held 5 bases outside the gene matches. The CDR3 consists of 15 residues. Looked up from germline, CDR1 is PRHDT and CDR2 is FYEKMQ (reference sequence). CDR3 DNA: TGTGCCAGCAGCTTAGACAGGGGAATTAAAGAGACCCAGTACTTC. This encodes CASSLDRGIKETQYF. Full variable domain (missing parts from reference TRBV13 and TRBJ2-5): AAGVIQSPRHLIKEKRETATLKCYPIPRHDTVYWYQQGPGQDPQFLISFYEKMQSDKGSIPDRFSAQQFSDYHSELNMSSLELGDSALYFCASSLDRGIKETQYFGPGTRLLVL.

In this sample, this clone turned up many times. J is TRBJ2-2 and V is TRBV5-1; 7 bases map to TRBD2. Germline assignment: CDR1 SGHRS and CDR2 YFSETQ. This CDR3 contains 14 residues. Trimming at V came to 3 bases and at J to 6 bases, leaving 5 bases not matched to a gene. Written as DNA, the CDR3 is TGCGCCAGCAGCTCCGCGGGAGCCCCCGGGGAGCTGTTTTTT. This translates into CASSSAGAPGELFF.

This clone was recorded many times. The genes are TRBV20-1 and TRBJ1-5; D is possibly TRBD1 (5 bases). The CDR3 runs 13 residues. Trimming stripped 6 bases from V and 5 bases from J, with 14 bases between. The V gene's germline CDR1 is DFQATT and CDR2 SNEGSKA (reference sequence). The CDR3 spells CSASGAGYQPQHF. The CDR3 DNA reads TGCAGTGCAAGTGGGGCGGGATATCAGCCCCAGCATTTT.

This clone was seen many times. Other DNA variants within this sample encode the same CDR3. The rearrangement uses TRBV7-8 and TRBJ1-1; a weak D match, TRBD1 (6 bases). CDR1 is SGHVS, CDR2 FQNEAQ, per germline. Trimming cost V 3 bases and J 5 bases, with 22 bases left between them. This CDR3 contains 17 residues. The CDR3 sequence is CASSLRDSGHRRTEAFF. The CDR3 DNA follows: TGTGCCAGCAGCTTGAGGGACTCGGGACACCGTAGGACTGAAGCTTTCTTT.

This clone was counted at least ten times. This chain uses TRBV20-1 with TRBJ1-3; D remains ambiguous. Trimming took off 1 base at V and 0 bases at J, with 4 bases between the two ends. Germline CDR1 is DFQATT and CDR2 is SNEGSKA (reference sequence). This CDR3 contains 13 residues. This chain's CDR3 is CSARGISGNTIYF. The CDR3 nucleotides read TGCAGTGCTAGAGGAATCTCTGGAAACACCATATATTTT.

This clone appeared many times. This rearrangement joins TRBV29-1 to TRBJ2-1; 7 bases are a match to TRBD2. Germline trimming cut 7 bases from V and 4 bases from J; bases unmatched to any gene: 10. The CDR3 spans 14 residues. Germline CDR1 SQVTM, CDR2 ANQGSEA. CDR3 sequence (DNA): TGCAGCGCTTTAGGACTAGGTGCGTACAATGAGCAGTTCTTC. It translates to CSALGLGAYNEQFF.

This clone came up many times. This CDR3 is also generated by other DNA sequences in the sample. The V call is TRBV20-1, the J call TRBJ1-4; TRBD1 aligns across 7 bases. From germline, CDR1 is DFQATT and CDR2 SNEGSKA (reference sequence). Trimming removed 5 bases from V and 5 bases from J; junction bases left unmatched: 17. The CDR3 consists of 17 residues. The CDR3 DNA reads TGCAGTGCTCCGGGGGGCGGCAGGGGGAGAATAAATGAAAAACTGTTTTTT. This translates into CSAPGGGRGRINEKLFF.

There are many counts of this clone. The chain carries TRBV19 and TRBJ1-6, with D perhaps matching TRBD1 (6 bases). Deletions cut 7 bases from V and 9 bases from J, with 13 bases between. The length of the CDR3 is 13 residues. Germline V gene lookup returns CDR1 LNHDA and CDR2 SQIVND (reference sequence). The CDR3 is CASKQGVSSPLHF. CDR3 in DNA: TGTGCCAGTAAACAGGGTGTTAGTTCACCCCTCCACTTT.

This clone was detected only a few times. The V and J genes are TRBV27 and TRBJ1-6; D gene unclear. From germline, CDR1 is MNHEY and CDR2 SMNVEV (reference sequence). This CDR3 has 12 amino acids. The germline V and J ends were trimmed by 6 bases and 8 bases, with 8 bases remaining between them. The CDR3 loop reads CASSERDSPLHF. CDR3 sequence (DNA): TGTGCCAGCAGCGAGAGGGATTCACCCCTCCACTTT.

This chain uses TRBV6-1 with TRBJ1-1; a weak D match, TRBD1 (5 bases). V shed 3 bases and J shed 1 base, with 12 bases lying between them. The CDR3 spans 15 residues. CDR1 is MNHNS and CDR2 is SASEGT in the germline V gene. The CDR3: CASSDPTGPNTEAFF. For the CDR3, the DNA is TGTGCCAGCAGTGACCCTACAGGTCCGAACACTGAAGCTTTCTTT.

At least ten counts were recorded for this clone. The chain links TRBV12-3 or TRBV12-4 to TRBJ2-2; D is unresolved. Between the trimmed V and J ends, which lost 3 bases and 1 base, there was a span of 6 bases. This CDR3 comprises 14 residues. CDR3 loop: CASSFRRNTGELFF. The CDR3 region has the DNA TGTGCCAGCAGTTTCCGTCGGAACACCGGGGAGCTGTTTTTT.

The sample holds many counts of this clone. CDR3 bases: TGTGCCAGTAACCCTGGGGGGGGGCGCGGGGAGACCCAGTACTTC. It codes for CASNPGGGRGETQYF. The chain couples TRBV19 to TRBJ2-5, with a possible D match to TRBD2 (7 bases). The V and J ends lost 7 bases and 5 bases respectively, with 20 bases between them. There are 15 residues in the CDR3. Germline values: CDR1 LNHDA, CDR2 SQIVND (reference sequence).

This clone was counted ten times or more. This chain uses TRBV30 with TRBJ1-5; maybe TRBD1 (6 bases). Germline CDR1 and CDR2: GTSNPN and SVGIG (reference sequence). CDR3 length: 13 amino acids. With 1 base removed from V and 5 bases from J, the gap between germline ends came to 9 bases. CDR3 protein: CAWSEGGYQPQHF. The CDR3 DNA sequence: TGTGCCTGGAGTGAAGGGGGTTATCAGCCCCAGCATTTT.

This clone was observed a handful of times. The V and J genes are TRBV2 and TRBJ2-3; D is possibly TRBD2 (5 bases). The germline V gene has CDR1 SNHLY and CDR2 FYNNEI. Trimming pared 5 bases from V and 0 bases from J, leaving 15 bases between. CDR3 length: 16 amino acids. The CDR3 here is CASSPVSGRSTDTQYF. The DNA for the CDR3 is TGTGCCAGCAGTCCGGTAAGCGGCCGTAGCACAGATACGCAGTATTTT.

This clone is labeled medium-sized. The chain has TRBV24-1 and TRBJ2-1; no clear D. V lost 6 bases, J lost 7 bases, and 21 bases lay in between. The CDR3 loop spans 16 amino acids. CDR1 is KGHDR and CDR2 is SFDVKD in the germline V gene. DNA of the CDR3: TGTGCCACCAGTACCCACATCGGATTTAGGTATAATGAGCAGTTCTTC. It codes for CATSTHIGFRYNEQFF.

This clone has ten or more counts. The chain uses TRBV6-1 and TRBJ2-1; unclear D gene. The CDR3 is made up of 14 amino acids. Trimming cost V 0 bases and J 5 bases, with 8 bases left between them. Germline V CDR1 and CDR2: MNHNS, SASEGT. CDR3 residues: CASSEAPANNEQFF. The CDR3 DNA reads as TGTGCCAGCAGTGAAGCGCCAGCCAACAATGAGCAGTTCTTC.

The chain uses TRBV6-1 and TRBJ1-2, with D unclear. The V end was cut by 2 bases, the J end by 4 bases, with 5 bases between. This CDR3 has 12 residues. Germline values: CDR1 MNHNS, CDR2 SASEGT. CDR3 DNA: TGTGCCAGCAGTGAACTGATCTATGGCTACACCTTC. Its protein is CASSELIYGYTF.

This clone was counted only a few times. The sample contains more than one DNA sequence encoding this CDR3. This chain connects TRBV5-6 to TRBJ1-4; tentative D call: TRBD1 (6 bases). This CDR3 spans 15 amino acids. CDR1 SGHDT and CDR2 YYEEEE come from the germline V gene. V dropped 6 bases and J dropped 4 bases, with 16 bases sitting between them. The DNA for the CDR3 is TGTGCCAGCACAACTGTCGGGGGCGGTAATGAAAAACTGTTTTTT. Amino acid sequence: CASTTVGGGNEKLFF.

V is TRBV19 and J is TRBJ1-1; 8 bases align to TRBD1. The CDR3 spans 15 residues. Germline V gene lookup returns CDR1 LNHDA and CDR2 SQIVND (reference sequence). V was pared by 6 bases and J by 5 bases, with 11 bases of the junction left unmatched. The CDR3 here is CASSPRRQGATEAFF. The CDR3 region has the DNA TGTGCCAGTAGCCCGAGGAGGCAGGGGGCAACTGAAGCTTTCTTT.